This record covers a single T cell receptor (beta chain). Its cognate antigen is unknown. Only in-frame clones appear in the TCRdb table, and some are missing; sequencing was by immunoSEQ multiplex PCR. This table holds 55,000 to 85,000 clones, 85% to 90% found once. This sample stems from a study of chemoradiotherapy in HPV16-positive cancers. Background on the study: Two HPV16-positive patients' cells yielded candidate HPV-specific clones and common motifs.

The ends lost 6 bases at V and 5 bases at J; junction bases unmatched: 1. Germline V CDR1 and CDR2: MDHEN, SYDVKM. The CDR3 has 14 amino acids. Findings and caveats of the study: For HPV16-positive patients, expanding HPV-responsive T cells associated with longer recurrence-free survival. Candidate HPV-specific clones and E7-related TCR motifs grew in tumor during treatment.

Repeated repertoire sampling spanned the course of chemoradiotherapy. The receptor was derived from a human donor with HPV-associated anogenital cancer. The gene calls are TRBV28 and TRBJ2-1; TRBD2 matches 13 bases. Sequenced material: blood, taken from a patient who underwent chemoradiotherapy. CDR3 loop: CASSGLAGDNEQFF. For the CDR3, the DNA is TGTGCCAGCAGCGGACTAGCGGGAGACAATGAGCAGTTCTTC. Complete variable domain (other parts from reference TRBV28 and TRBJ2-1): DVKVTQSSRYLVKRTGEKVFLECVQDMDHENMFWYRQDPGLGLRLIYFSYDVKMKEKGDIPEGYSVSREKKERFSLILESASTNQTSMYLCASSGLAGDNEQFFGPGTRLTVL.